The 2 T cell receptor beta chains below were found in one sample sequenced in a study of T cell changes during pregnancy in multiple sclerosis. Profiled with immunoSEQ multiplex PCR; TCRdb holds only in-frame clones, not every one. This sample has 33,000 or so clones, with around 92% found just once. The sequencing here drew on CD8+ T cells from peripheral blood mononuclear cells, taken in the second trimester of pregnancy. The receptors here all came from a female donor in good health, enrolled as a control in a pregnancy study.

This clone is deemed medium-sized (0.01 to 0.1%). The rearrangement links TRBV27 to TRBJ1-2; TRBD1 matches 7 bases. Germline CDR1 and CDR2: MNHEY and SMNVEV (reference sequence). J was trimmed by 5 bases and V by 6 bases; bases with no gene match: 9. The CDR3 has 14 residues. The CDR3: CASSSAGTEYGYTF. CDR3 DNA sequence: TGTGCCAGCAGCTCCGCTGGGACAGAATATGGCTACACCTTC.

The chain is built from TRBV30 and TRBJ2-3; unclear D gene. The CDR3 totals 14 residues. In germline, CDR1 is GTSNPN, CDR2 SVGIG (reference sequence). V lost 0 bases to trimming and J lost 1 base, with 8 bases between them. The CDR3 DNA follows: TGTGCCTGGAGTGTACTTGAGGGCACAGATACGCAGTATTTT. Amino acid sequence: CAWSVLEGTDTQYF.